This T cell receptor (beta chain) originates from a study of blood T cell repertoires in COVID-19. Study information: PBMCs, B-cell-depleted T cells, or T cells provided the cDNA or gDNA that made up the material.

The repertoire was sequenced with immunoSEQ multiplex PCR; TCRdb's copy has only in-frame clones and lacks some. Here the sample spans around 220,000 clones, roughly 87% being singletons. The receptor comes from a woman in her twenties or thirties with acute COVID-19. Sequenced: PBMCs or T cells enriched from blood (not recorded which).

The CDR3 loop is CASSAGQEVRSEQYF. As DNA, the CDR3 is TGTGCCAGCAGCGCTGGACAGGAGGTTAGGAGCGAGCAGTACTTC. This chain links TRBV6-6 with TRBJ2-7; 7 nucleotides match TRBD1. CDR3 length equals 15 residues. V gave up 6 bases and J gave up 6 bases; unmatched junction bases: 14. CDR1 is MNHNY, CDR2 SVGAGI, per germline (reference sequence).